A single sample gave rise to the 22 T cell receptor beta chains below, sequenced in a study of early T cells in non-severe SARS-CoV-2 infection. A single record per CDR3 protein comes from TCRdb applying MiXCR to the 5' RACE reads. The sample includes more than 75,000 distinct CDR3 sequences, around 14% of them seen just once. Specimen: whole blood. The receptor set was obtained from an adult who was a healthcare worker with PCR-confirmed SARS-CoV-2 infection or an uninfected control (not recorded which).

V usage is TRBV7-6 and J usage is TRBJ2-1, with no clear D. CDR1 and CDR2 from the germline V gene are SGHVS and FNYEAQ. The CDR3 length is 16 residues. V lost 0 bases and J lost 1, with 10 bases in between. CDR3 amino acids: CASSLARRLSYNEQFF. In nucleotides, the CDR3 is TGTGCCAGCAGCTTAGCGCGTCGGCTATCCTACAATGAGCAGTTCTTC. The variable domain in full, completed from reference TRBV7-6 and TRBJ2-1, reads GAGVSQSPRYKVTKRGQDVALRCDPISGHVSLYWYRQALGQGPEFLTYFNYEAQQDKSGLPNDRFSAERPEGSISTLTIQRTEQRDSAMYRCASSLARRLSYNEQFFGPGTRLTVL.

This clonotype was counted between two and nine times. The DNA of the CDR3 is TGCGCCAGCAGTGAGTCGGGGAAGGTTTTGTACGAGCAGTACTTC. Amino acid sequence: CASSESGKVLYEQYF. This sequence joins TRBV10-2 and TRBJ2-7; D not resolved. The CDR3 is 15 amino acids. CDR1 WSHSY and CDR2 SAAADI come from the germline V gene. Trimming took 0 bases from V and 4 from J, leaving 13 bases between them.

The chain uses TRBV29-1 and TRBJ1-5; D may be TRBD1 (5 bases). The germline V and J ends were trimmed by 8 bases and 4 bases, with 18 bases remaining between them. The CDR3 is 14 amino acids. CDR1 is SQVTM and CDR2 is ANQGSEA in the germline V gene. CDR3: CSIWSGTTNQPQHF. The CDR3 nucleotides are TGCAGCATATGGAGTGGGACGACGAATCAGCCCCAGCATTTT.

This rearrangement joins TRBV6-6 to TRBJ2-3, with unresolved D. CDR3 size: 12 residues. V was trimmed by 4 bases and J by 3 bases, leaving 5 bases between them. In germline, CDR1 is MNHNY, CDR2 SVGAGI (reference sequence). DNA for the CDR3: TGTGCCAGCAGTTGCTCGACAGATACGCAGTATTTT. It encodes CASSCSTDTQYF.

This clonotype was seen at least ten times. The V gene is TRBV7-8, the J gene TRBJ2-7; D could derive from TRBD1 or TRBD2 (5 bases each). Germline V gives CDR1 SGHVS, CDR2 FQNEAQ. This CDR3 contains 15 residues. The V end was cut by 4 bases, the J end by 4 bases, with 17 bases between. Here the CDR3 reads CASSSSGTKRYEQYF. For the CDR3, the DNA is TGTGCCAGCAGCTCATCCGGGACCAAACGATACGAGCAGTACTTC.

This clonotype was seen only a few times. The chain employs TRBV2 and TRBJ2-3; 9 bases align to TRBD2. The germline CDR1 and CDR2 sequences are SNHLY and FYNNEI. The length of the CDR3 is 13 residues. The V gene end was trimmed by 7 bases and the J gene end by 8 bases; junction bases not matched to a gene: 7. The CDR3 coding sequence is TGTGCCAGCACTAGCGGGGAGGCTGGTACGCAGTATTTT. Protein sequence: CASTSGEAGTQYF.

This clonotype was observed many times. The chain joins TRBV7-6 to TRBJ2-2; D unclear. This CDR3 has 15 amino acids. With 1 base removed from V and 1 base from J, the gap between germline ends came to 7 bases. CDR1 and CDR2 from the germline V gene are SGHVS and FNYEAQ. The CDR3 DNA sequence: TGTGCCAGCAGCTTAGGACCGATGAACACCGGGGAGCTGTTTTTT. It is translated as CASSLGPMNTGELFF.

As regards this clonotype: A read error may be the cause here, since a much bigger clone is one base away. CDR3 sequence: CSAQIGVDQPQHF. The CDR3 bases are TGCAGTGCCCAGATAGGGGTCGATCAGCCCCAGCATTTT. This rearrangement joins TRBV20-1 to TRBJ1-5, with a weak D call TRBD1 (5 bases). The CDR3 is made up of 13 amino acids. Trimming left V 6 bases short and J 5 bases short, with 14 bases between. Germline V CDR1 and CDR2: DFQATT, SNEGSKA (reference sequence).

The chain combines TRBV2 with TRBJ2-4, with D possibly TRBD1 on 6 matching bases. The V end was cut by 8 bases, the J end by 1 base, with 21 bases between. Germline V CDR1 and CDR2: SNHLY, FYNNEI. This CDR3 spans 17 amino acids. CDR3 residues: CASQDSDRQWAKNIQYF. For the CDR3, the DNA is TGTGCCAGCCAGGATAGTGACAGGCAGTGGGCCAAAAACATTCAGTACTTC.

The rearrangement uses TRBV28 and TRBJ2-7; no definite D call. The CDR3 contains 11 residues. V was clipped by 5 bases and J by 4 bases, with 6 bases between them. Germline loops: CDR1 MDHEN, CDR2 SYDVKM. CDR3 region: CASSGRYEQYF. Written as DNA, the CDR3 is TGTGCCAGCAGTGGACGGTACGAGCAGTACTTC.

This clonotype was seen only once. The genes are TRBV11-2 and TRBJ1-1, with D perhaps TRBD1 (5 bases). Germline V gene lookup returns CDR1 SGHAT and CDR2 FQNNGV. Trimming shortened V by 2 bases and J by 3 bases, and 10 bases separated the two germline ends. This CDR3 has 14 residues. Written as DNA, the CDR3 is TGTGCCAGCAGCTTACGTAGAGGGGACACTGAAGCTTTCTTT. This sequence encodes CASSLRRGDTEAFF.

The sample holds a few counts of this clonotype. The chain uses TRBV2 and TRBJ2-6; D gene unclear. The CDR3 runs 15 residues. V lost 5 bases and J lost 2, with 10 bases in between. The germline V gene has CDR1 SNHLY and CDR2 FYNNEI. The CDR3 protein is CASSSPPAGANVLTF. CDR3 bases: TGTGCCAGCAGTTCTCCCCCCGCTGGGGCCAACGTCCTGACTTTC.

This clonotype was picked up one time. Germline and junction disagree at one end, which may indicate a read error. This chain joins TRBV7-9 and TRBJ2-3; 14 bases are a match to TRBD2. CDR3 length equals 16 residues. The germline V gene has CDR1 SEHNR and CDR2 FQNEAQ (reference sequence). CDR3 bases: TGTGTCAGCAGCACGGGACTAGCGGGAGTAGCAGATACGCAGTATTTT. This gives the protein CVSSTGLAGVADTQYF. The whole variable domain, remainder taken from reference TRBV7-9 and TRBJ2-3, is DTGVSQNPRHKITKRGQNVTFRCDPISEHNRLYWYRQTLGQGPEFLTYFQNEAQLEKSRLLSDRFSAERPKGSFSTLEIQRTEQGDSAMYLCVSSTGLAGVADTQYFGPGTRLTVL.

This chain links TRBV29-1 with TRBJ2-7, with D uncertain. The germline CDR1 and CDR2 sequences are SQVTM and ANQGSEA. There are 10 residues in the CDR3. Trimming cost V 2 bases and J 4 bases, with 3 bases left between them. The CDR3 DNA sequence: TGCAGCGTTGAACGGTACGAGCAGTACTTC. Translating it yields CSVERYEQYF.

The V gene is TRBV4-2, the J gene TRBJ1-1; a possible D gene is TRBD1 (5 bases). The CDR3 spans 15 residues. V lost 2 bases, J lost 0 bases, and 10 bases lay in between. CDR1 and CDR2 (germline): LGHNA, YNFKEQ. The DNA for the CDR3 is TGTGCCAGCAGCCAATTACAGGCGATGAACACTGAAGCTTTCTTT. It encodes CASSQLQAMNTEAFF.

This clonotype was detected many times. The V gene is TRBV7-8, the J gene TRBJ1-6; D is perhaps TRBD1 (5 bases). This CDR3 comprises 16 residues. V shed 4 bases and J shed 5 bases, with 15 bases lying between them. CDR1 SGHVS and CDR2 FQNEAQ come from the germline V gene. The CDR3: CASSSPAGGNNSPLHF. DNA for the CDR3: TGTGCCAGCAGCTCCCCAGCCGGGGGAAATAATTCACCCCTCCACTTT.

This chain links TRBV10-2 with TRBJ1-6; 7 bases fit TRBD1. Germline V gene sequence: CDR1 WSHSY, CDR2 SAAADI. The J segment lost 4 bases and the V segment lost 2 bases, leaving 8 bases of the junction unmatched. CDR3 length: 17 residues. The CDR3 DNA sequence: TGCGCCAGCAGTGAGGGCTTCAGGGGGTGGTATAATTCACCCCTCCACTTT. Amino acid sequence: CASSEGFRGWYNSPLHF.

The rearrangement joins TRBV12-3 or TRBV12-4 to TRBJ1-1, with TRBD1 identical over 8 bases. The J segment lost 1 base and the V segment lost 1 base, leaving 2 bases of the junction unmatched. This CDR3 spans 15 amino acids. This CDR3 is CASSLGQGRNTEAFF. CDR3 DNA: TGTGCCAGCAGTTTAGGACAGGGGCGGAACACTGAAGCTTTCTTT.

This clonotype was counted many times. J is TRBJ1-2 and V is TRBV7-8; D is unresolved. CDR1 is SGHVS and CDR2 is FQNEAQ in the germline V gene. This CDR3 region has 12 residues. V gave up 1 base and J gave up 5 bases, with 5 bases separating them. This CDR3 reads CASSLEGYGYTF. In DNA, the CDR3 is TGTGCCAGCAGCTTAGAGGGATATGGCTACACCTTC.

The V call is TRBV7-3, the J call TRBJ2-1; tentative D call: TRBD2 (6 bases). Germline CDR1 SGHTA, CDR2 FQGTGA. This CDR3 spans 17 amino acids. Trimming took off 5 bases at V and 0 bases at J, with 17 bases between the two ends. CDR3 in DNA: TGTGCCAGCAGCCCGGGACTTGGAATAAGCTCCTACAATGAGCAGTTCTTC. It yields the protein CASSPGLGISSYNEQFF.

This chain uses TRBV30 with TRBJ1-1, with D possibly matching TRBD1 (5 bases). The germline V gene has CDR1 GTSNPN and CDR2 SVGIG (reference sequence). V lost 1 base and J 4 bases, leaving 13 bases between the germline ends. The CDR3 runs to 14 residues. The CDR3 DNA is TGTGCCTGGAGTGGAAGGAGGGGCGGCACTGAAGCTTTCTTT. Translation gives CAWSGRRGGTEAFF.

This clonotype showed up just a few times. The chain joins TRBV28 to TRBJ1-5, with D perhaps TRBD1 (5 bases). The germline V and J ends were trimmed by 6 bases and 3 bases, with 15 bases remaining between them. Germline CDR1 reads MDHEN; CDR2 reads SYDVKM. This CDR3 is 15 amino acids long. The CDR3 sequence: CASSLTDSPNQPQHF. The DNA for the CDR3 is TGTGCCAGCAGCCTAACCGACAGCCCCAATCAGCCCCAGCATTTT.